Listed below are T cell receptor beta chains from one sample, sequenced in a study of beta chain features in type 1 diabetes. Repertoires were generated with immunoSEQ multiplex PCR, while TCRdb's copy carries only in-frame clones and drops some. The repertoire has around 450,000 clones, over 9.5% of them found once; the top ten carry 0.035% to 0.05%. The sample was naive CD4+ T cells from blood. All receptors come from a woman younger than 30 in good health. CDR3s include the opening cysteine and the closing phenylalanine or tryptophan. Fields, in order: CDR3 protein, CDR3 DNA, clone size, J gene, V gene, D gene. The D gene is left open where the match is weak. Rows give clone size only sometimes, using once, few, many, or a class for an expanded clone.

CDR3 protein: CASSVAGRKNIQYF
CDR3 DNA: TGTGCCAGCAGTGTAGCGGGACGCAAAAACATTCAGTACTTC
clone size: -
J gene: TRBJ2-4
V gene: TRBV27
D gene: TRBD2

CDR3 protein: CSASAGLEQYF
CDR3 DNA: TGCAGTGCTAGCGCCGGTCTCGAGCAGTACTTC
clone size: -
J gene: TRBJ2-7
V gene: TRBV20-1
D gene: -

CDR3 protein: CADGQGTSTDTQYF
CDR3 DNA: TGTGCCGACGGACAGGGAACTAGCACAGATACGCAGTATTTT
clone size: -
J gene: TRBJ2-3
V gene: TRBV2
D gene: TRBD1

CDR3 protein: CASTSGQGTTEAFF
CDR3 DNA: TGTGCCAGCACCTCGGGACAGGGAACCACTGAAGCTTTCTTT
clone size: few
J gene: TRBJ1-1
V gene: TRBV6-6
D gene: TRBD1

CDR3 protein: CSVETAFSYEQYF
CDR3 DNA: TGCAGCGTTGAGACAGCCTTCTCCTACGAGCAGTACTTC
clone size: few
J gene: TRBJ2-7
V gene: TRBV29-1
D gene: -

CDR3 protein: CASSLTGNSPLHF
CDR3 DNA: TGTGCCAGCAGCTTAACAGGAAATTCACCCCTCCACTTT
clone size: few
J gene: TRBJ1-6
V gene: TRBV7-2
D gene: -

CDR3 protein: CASSLGPDTQYF
CDR3 DNA: TGTGCCAGCAGCTTAGGTCCGGATACGCAGTATTTT
clone size: few
J gene: TRBJ2-3
V gene: TRBV7-9
D gene: -

CDR3 protein: CASSPPTRAYNEQFF
CDR3 DNA: TGTGCCAGCTCACCACCGACCCGAGCTTACAATGAGCAGTTCTTC
clone size: few
J gene: TRBJ2-1
V gene: TRBV18
D gene: -

CDR3 protein: CASSELGTEGDTEAFF
CDR3 DNA: TGTGCCAGCAGTGAATTGGGGACGGAGGGAGACACTGAAGCTTTCTTT
clone size: few
J gene: TRBJ1-1
V gene: TRBV25-1
D gene: -

CDR3 protein: CASRPGLASFDEQFF
CDR3 DNA: TGTGCCAGCAGGCCGGGACTAGCGTCATTCGATGAGCAGTTCTTC
clone size: -
J gene: TRBJ2-1
V gene: TRBV11-3
D gene: TRBD2

CDR3 protein: CASSGQGTYGYTF
CDR3 DNA: TGTGCCAGCTCAGGTCAGGGGACCTATGGCTACACCTTC
clone size: few
J gene: TRBJ1-2
V gene: TRBV18
D gene: -

CDR3 protein: CASSRLAGGTDTQYF
CDR3 DNA: TGCGCCAGCAGCCGACTAGCGGGAGGGACAGATACGCAGTATTTT
clone size: few
J gene: TRBJ2-3
V gene: TRBV4-3
D gene: TRBD2

CDR3 protein: CAISGVGGGETQYF
CDR3 DNA: TGTGCCATCAGTGGAGTGGGAGGAGGGGAGACCCAGTACTTC
clone size: once
J gene: TRBJ2-5
V gene: TRBV10-3
D gene: -

CDR3 protein: CSVATRSLRQETQYF
CDR3 DNA: TGCAGCGTTGCTACCCGGAGCCTTAGGCAAGAGACCCAGTACTTC
clone size: few
J gene: TRBJ2-5
V gene: TRBV29-1
D gene: -

CDR3 protein: CASSRDVQETQYF
CDR3 DNA: TGTGCCAGCTCTCGAGACGTCCAGGAGACCCAGTACTTC
clone size: -
J gene: TRBJ2-5
V gene: TRBV18
D gene: -

CDR3 protein: CASSLGTGIDEQFF
CDR3 DNA: TGTGCCAGCAGCCTCGGGACAGGGATCGATGAGCAGTTCTTC
clone size: few
J gene: TRBJ2-1
V gene: TRBV11-2
D gene: TRBD1

CDR3 protein: CASSPRLAGRQETQYF
CDR3 DNA: TGTGCCAGCAGCCCCCGACTAGCGGGGCGGCAAGAGACCCAGTACTTC
clone size: -
J gene: TRBJ2-5
V gene: TRBV7-9
D gene: TRBD2